The 8 T cell receptor beta chains below were found in one sample sequenced in a study of response to subunit inactivated influenza vaccine. TCRdb analysed the RT-PCR reads with MiXCR anew, one entry per CDR3 protein. This sample has under 750,000 distinct CDR3 sequences, with roughly 12% found just once. The sample was PBMCs from blood, taken on the day of vaccination. The receptor set was obtained from a man in his fifties who received an inactivated influenza vaccine.

The chain employs TRBV12-3 or TRBV12-4 and TRBJ2-5; D unresolved. The ends were cut back, 0 bases at V and 5 bases at J, with 13 bases in the middle. The CDR3 totals 15 residues. The CDR3 spells CASSLASLPLETQYF. DNA of the CDR3: TGTGCCAGCAGTTTAGCTTCCCTCCCGCTGGAGACCCAGTACTTC.

This clonotype was counted only a few times. V is TRBV11-2 and J is TRBJ1-5; 7 nucleotides line up with TRBD1. The germline gives CDR1 SGHAT, CDR2 FQNNGV. The CDR3 spans 16 residues. V was pared by 0 bases and J by 3 bases, with 5 bases of the junction left unmatched. CDR3 region: CASSLDGGTVNQPQHF. CDR3 coding DNA: TGTGCCAGCAGCTTAGATGGGGGGACAGTCAATCAGCCCCAGCATTTT.

This clonotype was counted between two and nine times. CDR3 DNA: TGTGCCAGCAGTTTAGCGTGGGACAGGGGGCTCAACGAGCAGTACTTC. This codes for CASSLAWDRGLNEQYF. The rearrangement links TRBV12-3 or TRBV12-4 to TRBJ2-7, with TRBD1 matching over 12 bases. The CDR3 totals 16 residues. V dropped 0 bases and J dropped 5; count of bases not matched to a gene: 5.

The rearrangement joins TRBV5-1 to TRBJ1-3; D is unresolved. Germline V gene sequence: CDR1 SGHRS, CDR2 YFSETQ. The CDR3 has 14 residues. The V and J ends lost 3 bases and 0 bases respectively, with 7 bases between them. CDR3 sequence (DNA): TGCGCCAGCAGCTCCATGACCTCTGGAAACACCATATATTTT. Its protein is CASSSMTSGNTIYF.

The chain combines TRBV12-3 or TRBV12-4 with TRBJ2-3; D might be TRBD1 or TRBD2, each matching 6 bases. This CDR3 contains 15 residues. Trimming pared 8 bases from V and 6 bases from J, leaving 21 bases between. CDR3 region: CASGSAGTGADTQYF. As DNA, the CDR3 is TGTGCCAGCGGGTCGGCGGGGACGGGGGCGGATACGCAGTATTTT.

This clonotype was observed a few times. The CDR3 region is CASGRQAGETQYF. The CDR3 DNA is TGTGCCAGCGGGAGGCAGGCGGGAGAGACCCAGTACTTC. The gene calls are TRBV7-6 and TRBJ2-5; weak D call: TRBD2 (6 bases). The V end lost 8 bases, the J end lost 4 bases, and 14 bases lay between the germline ends. The CDR3 loop spans 13 amino acids. The germline CDR1 and CDR2 sequences are SGHVS and FNYEAQ.

Only a few counts were recorded for this clonotype. This sequence joins TRBV5-1 and TRBJ2-3; 14 nucleotides match TRBD2. The CDR3 has 23 amino acids. Looked up from germline, CDR1 is SGHRS and CDR2 is YFSETQ. V gave up 0 bases and J gave up 0 bases; unmatched junction bases: 18. Here the CDR3 reads CASSLAVGGTSGRTLRSTDTQYF. For the CDR3, the DNA is TGCGCCAGCAGCTTGGCAGTCGGAGGGACTAGCGGGAGAACGCTTCGAAGCACAGATACGCAGTATTTT.

This sequence joins TRBV14 and TRBJ1-2; D is uncertain. The V and J ends lost 1 base and 0 bases respectively, with 9 bases between them. Germline V gene data show CDR1 as SGHDN and CDR2 as FVKESK. This CDR3 region has 15 residues. The CDR3 DNA is TGTGCCAGCAGCCAAGTTGGGCGAGCTAACTATGGCTACACCTTC. Encoded protein: CASSQVGRANYGYTF.